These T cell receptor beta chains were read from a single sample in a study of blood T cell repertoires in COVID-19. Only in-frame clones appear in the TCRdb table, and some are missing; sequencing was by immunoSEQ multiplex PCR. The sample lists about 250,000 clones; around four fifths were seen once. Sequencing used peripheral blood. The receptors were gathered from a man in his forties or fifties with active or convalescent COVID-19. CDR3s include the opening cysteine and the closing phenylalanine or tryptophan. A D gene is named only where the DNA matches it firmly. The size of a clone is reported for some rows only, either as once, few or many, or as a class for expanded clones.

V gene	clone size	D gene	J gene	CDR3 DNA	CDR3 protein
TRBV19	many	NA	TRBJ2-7	TGTGCCAGTAGTGTCTACGAGCTCTCCTACGAGCAGTACTTC	CASSVYELSYEQYF
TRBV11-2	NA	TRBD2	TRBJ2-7	TGTGCCAGCAGCGAGGGACTAGCGGGTGGGTACGAGCAGTACTTC	CASSEGLAGGYEQYF
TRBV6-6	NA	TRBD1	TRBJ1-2	TGTGCCAGCAGTTACCCCCAGGGGGACCGTGACACCTTC	CASSYPQGDRDTF
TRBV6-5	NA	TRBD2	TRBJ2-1	TGTGCCAGCAGTTATGGCGGGAGTCCCTATGAGCAGTTCTTC	CASSYGGSPYEQFF
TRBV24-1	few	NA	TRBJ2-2	TGTGCCACCAGTGATTTTGGAACCACGGGTACCGGGGAGCTGTTTTTT	CATSDFGTTGTGELFF
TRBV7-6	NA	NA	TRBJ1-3	TGTGCCAGCAGCTTAATTGAAGCGGGCGGAAACACCATATATTTT	CASSLIEAGGNTIYF
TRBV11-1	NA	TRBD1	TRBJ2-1	TGTGCCAGCAGCTCCGGGACAGGGAATGGCTACAATGAGCAGTTCTTC	CASSSGTGNGYNEQFF
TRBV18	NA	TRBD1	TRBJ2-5	TGTGCCAGCTCACCATTAGGTTCCGGGACAGGGAAAGAGACCCAGTACTTC	CASSPLGSGTGKETQYF
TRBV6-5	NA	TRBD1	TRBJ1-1	TGTGCCAGCAGTTACTCAGGACAGGTCGGCACTGAAGCTTTCTTT	CASSYSGQVGTEAFF
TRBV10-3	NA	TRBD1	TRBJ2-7	TGTGCCGCCGGACAGGGCCCCTACGAGCAGTACTTC	CAAGQGPYEQYF
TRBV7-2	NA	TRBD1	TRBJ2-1	TGTGCCAGCAGCTTAGTAACAGGGGGCAATGAGCAGTTCTTC	CASSLVTGGNEQFF